This TCR beta chain was profiled in a study of CD8 T cells in Susac syndrome. Study observations and caveats: It was acknowledged by the study that relatively few individuals were included in its TCR sequencing and HLA analysis.

Reverse transcription of roughly 0.45 to 1 ug RNA used random hexamers. The amplification used immunoSEQ multiplex PCR on TCR beta CDR3; it spanned 54 Vbeta and 13 Jbeta. In TCRdb, the immunoSEQ multiplex PCR reads were re-called with MiXCR into one record per CDR3 protein. Among under 95,000 distinct CDR3 sequences listed, roughly 94% were seen once. V was cut by 0 bases and J by 4 bases, with 15 bases left in between. This CDR3 contains 15 residues. In germline, CDR1 is GTSNPN, CDR2 SVGIG (reference sequence). Remarks on this clonotype: The antigen is unknown.

This chain links TRBV30 with TRBJ2-5; tentative D call: TRBD1 (6 bases). The sequence derives from a human donor with Susac syndrome. Specimen: CD4+ T cells from PBMCs. The CDR3 DNA sequence: TGTGCCTGGAGTGTAGGGGGTACGATCCGAGAGACCCAGTACTTC. Translated: CAWSVGGTIRETQYF.